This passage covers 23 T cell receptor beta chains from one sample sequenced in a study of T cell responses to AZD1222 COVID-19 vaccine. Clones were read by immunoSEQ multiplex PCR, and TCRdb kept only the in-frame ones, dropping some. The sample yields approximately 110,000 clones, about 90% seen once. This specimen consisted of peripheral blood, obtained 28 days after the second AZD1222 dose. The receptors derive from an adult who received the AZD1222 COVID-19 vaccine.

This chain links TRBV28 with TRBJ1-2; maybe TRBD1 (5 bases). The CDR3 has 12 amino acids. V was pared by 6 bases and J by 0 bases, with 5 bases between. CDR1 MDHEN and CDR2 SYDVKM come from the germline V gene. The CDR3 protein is CASRTANYGYTF. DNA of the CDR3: TGTGCCAGCAGGACAGCTAACTATGGCTACACCTTC.

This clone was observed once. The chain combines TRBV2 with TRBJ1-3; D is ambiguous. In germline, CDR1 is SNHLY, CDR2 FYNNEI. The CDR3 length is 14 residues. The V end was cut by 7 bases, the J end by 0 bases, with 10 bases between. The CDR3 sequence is CASTPEYSGNTIYF. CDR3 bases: TGTGCCAGCACCCCCGAATACTCTGGAAACACCATATATTTT.

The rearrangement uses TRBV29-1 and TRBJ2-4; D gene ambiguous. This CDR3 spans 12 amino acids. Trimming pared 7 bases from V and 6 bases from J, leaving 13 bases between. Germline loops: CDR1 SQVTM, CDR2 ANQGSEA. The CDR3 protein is CSAGEGLNIQYF. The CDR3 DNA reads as TGCAGCGCTGGGGAAGGGCTAAACATTCAGTACTTC. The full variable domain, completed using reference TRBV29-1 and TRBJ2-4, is SAVISQKPSRDICQRGTSLTIQCQVDSQVTMMFWYRQQPGQSLTLIATANQGSEATYESGFVIDKFPISRPNLTFSTLTVSNMSPEDSSIYLCSAGEGLNIQYFGAGTRLSVL.

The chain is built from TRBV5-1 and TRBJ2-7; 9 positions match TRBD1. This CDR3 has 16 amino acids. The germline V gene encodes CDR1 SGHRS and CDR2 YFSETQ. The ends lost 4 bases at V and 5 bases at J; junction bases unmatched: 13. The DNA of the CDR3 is TGCGCCAGCAGCCCCACCGGGACAGGGAGGCAAAACGAGCAGTACTTC. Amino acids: CASSPTGTGRQNEQYF.

CDR3 amino acids: CASSSREVNSPLHF. DNA of the CDR3: TGTGCCAGCAGCTCGAGGGAGGTCAATTCACCCCTCCACTTT. The chain combines TRBV5-4 with TRBJ1-6; D remains ambiguous. Trimming cost V 3 bases and J 7 bases, with 11 bases left between them. The CDR3 has 14 amino acids. Germline-derived CDR1 and CDR2 are SGHNT and YYREEE (reference sequence).

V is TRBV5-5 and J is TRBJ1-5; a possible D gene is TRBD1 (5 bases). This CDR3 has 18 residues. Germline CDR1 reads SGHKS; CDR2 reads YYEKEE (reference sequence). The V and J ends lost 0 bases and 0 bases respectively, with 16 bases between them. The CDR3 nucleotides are TGTGCCAGCAGCTTGGTCCAGGGACTGGGCTATAGCAATCAGCCCCAGCATTTT. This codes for CASSLVQGLGYSNQPQHF. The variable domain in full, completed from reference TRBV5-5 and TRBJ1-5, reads DAGVTQSPTHLIKTRGQQVTLRCSPISGHKSVSWYQQVLGQGPQFIFQYYEKEERGRGNFPDRFSARQFPNYSSELNVNALLLGDSALYLCASSLVQGLGYSNQPQHFGDGTRLSIL.

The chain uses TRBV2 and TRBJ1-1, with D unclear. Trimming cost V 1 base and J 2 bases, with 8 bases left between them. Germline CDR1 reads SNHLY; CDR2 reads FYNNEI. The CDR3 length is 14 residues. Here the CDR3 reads CASSEGQANTEAFF. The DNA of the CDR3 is TGTGCCAGCAGTGAAGGTCAGGCTAACACTGAAGCTTTCTTT. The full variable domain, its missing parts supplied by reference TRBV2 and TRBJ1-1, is EPEVTQTPSHQVTQMGQEVILRCVPISNHLYFYWYRQILGQKVEFLVSFYNNEISEKSEIFDDQFSVERPDGSNFTLKIRSTKLEDSAMYFCASSEGQANTEAFFGQGTRLTVV.

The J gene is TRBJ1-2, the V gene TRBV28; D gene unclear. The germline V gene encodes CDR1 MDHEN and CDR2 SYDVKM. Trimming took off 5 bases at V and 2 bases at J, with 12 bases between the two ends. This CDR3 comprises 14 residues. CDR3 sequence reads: CASSQRTENYGYTF. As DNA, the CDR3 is TGTGCCAGCAGTCAACGGACGGAGAACTATGGCTACACCTTC.

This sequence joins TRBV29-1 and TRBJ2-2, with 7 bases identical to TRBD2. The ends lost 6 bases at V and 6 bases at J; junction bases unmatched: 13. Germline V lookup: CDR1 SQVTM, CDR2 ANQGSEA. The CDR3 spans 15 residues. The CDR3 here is CSVDMREGPAGELFF. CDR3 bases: TGCAGCGTCGACATGAGGGAGGGCCCGGCCGGGGAGCTGTTTTTT.

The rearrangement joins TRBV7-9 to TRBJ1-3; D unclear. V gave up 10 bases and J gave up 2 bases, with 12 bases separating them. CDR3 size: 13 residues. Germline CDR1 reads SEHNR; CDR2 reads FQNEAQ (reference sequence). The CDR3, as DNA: TGTGCCACCTCGGAGGTTGCTGGAAACACCATATATTTT. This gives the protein CATSEVAGNTIYF.

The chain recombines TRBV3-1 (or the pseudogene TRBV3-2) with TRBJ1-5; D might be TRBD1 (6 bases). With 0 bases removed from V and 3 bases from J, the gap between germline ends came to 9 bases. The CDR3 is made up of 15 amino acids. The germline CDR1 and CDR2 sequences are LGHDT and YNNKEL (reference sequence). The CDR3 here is CASSQDQGPNQPQHF. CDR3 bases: TGTGCCAGCAGCCAAGACCAGGGGCCCAATCAGCCCCAGCATTTT.

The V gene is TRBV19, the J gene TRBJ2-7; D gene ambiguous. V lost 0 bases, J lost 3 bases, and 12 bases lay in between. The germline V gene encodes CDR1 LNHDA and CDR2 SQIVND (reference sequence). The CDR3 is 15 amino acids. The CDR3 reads CASSIEGPPNYEQYF. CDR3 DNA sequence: TGTGCCAGTAGTATAGAAGGTCCCCCTAACTACGAGCAGTACTTC.

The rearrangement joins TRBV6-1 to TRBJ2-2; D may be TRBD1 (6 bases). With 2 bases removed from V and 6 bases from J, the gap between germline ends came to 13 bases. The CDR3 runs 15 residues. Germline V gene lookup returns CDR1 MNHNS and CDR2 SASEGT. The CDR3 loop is CASSEPGEGAGELFF. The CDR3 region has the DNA TGTGCCAGCAGTGAACCAGGGGAAGGGGCCGGGGAGCTGTTTTTT.

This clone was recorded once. CDR3 loop: CASSPTVGRGLETQYF. In DNA form, the CDR3 reads TGTGCCAGCAGCCCAACTGTCGGCAGGGGGCTTGAGACCCAGTACTTC. The gene calls are TRBV7-2 and TRBJ2-5; 8 bases are shared with TRBD1. Germline V gene lookup returns CDR1 SGHTA and CDR2 FQGNSA. V shed 5 bases, J shed 5 bases, and the junction held 13 bases outside the gene matches. This CDR3 has 16 residues.

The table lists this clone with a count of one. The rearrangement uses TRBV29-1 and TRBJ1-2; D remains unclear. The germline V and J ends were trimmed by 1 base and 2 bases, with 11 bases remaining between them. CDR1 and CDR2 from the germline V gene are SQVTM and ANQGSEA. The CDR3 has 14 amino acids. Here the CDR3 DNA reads TGCAGCGTTGAAGGGGGATCTTCCAACTATGGCTACACCTTC. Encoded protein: CSVEGGSSNYGYTF.

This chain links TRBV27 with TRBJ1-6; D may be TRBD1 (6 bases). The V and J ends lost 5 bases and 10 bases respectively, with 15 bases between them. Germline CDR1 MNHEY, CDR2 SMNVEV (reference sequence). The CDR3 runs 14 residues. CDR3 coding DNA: TGTGCCAGCAGTGTCGGGGGGCTTGGCTCACCCCTCCACTTT. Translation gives CASSVGGLGSPLHF.

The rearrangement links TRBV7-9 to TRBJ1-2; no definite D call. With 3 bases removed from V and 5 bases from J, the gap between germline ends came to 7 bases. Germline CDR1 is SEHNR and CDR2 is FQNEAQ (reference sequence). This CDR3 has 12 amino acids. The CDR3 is CASSLEFYGYTF. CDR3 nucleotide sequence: TGTGCCAGCAGCTTGGAGTTTTATGGCTACACCTTC.

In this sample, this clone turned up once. The CDR3 sequence is CASSQRGAGETQYF. For the CDR3, the DNA is TGTGCCAGCAGCCAGCGGGGGGCCGGCGAGACCCAGTACTTC. The gene calls are TRBV4-2 and TRBJ2-5, with 8 nucleotides matching TRBD2. Trimming cost V 3 bases and J 5 bases; bases outside gene matches: 5. Germline CDR1 is LGHNA and CDR2 is YNFKEQ. This CDR3 contains 14 residues.

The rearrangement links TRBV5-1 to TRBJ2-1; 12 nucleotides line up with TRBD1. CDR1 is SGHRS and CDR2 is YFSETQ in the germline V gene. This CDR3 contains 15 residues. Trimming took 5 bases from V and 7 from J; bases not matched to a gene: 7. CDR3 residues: CASREGTGGRNEQFF. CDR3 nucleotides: TGCGCCAGCAGGGAAGGGACAGGGGGCAGGAATGAGCAGTTCTTC.

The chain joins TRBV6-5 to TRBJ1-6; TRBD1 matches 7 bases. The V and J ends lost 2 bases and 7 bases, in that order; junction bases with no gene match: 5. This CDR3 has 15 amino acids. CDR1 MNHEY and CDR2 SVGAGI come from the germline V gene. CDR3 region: CASSYGQGVNSPLHF. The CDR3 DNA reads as TGTGCCAGCAGTTACGGCCAGGGGGTCAATTCACCCCTCCACTTT.

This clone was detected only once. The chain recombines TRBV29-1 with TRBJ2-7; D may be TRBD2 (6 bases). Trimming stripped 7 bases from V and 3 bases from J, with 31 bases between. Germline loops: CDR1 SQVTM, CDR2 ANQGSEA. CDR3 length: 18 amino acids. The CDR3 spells CSARVAGLSGLSLYEQYF. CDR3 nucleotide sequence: TGCAGCGCGAGGGTTGCTGGACTAAGCGGACTATCACTCTACGAGCAGTACTTC.

CDR3 nucleotides: TGCGCCAGCAGCAAACTAGCGGGAGAGGGGCAAAAGACCCAGTACTTC. Its protein is CASSKLAGEGQKTQYF. V gene TRBV5-1 combines with J gene TRBJ2-5; TRBD2 agrees at 11 bases. Germline V gene data show CDR1 as SGHRS and CDR2 as YFSETQ. The CDR3 runs to 16 residues. J lost 6 bases, V lost 4 bases, and 11 bases had no gene match.

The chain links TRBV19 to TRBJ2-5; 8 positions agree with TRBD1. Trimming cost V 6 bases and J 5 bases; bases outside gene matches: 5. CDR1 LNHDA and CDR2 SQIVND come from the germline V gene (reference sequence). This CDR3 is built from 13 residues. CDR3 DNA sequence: TGTGCCAGTAGACTGGACAGGGAGGAGACCCAGTACTTC. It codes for CASRLDREETQYF.